One sample yielded the 13 T cell receptor beta chains listed below, sequenced in a study of radiation and T cells in renal cell carcinoma. Time point defined: blood 2 weeks post-SBRT. Treatment reported: 15 Gy SBRT to primary tumor, nephrectomy 4 weeks later. The protocol was immunoSEQ multiplex PCR, while the TCRdb copy is restricted to in-frame clones and leaves out a portion. The sample contains fewer than 150,000 clones, about 88% of which appear only once. Sequenced here: blood, sampled from a patient whose treatment included radiotherapy and nephrectomy. Receptors originate from an older woman with renal cell carcinoma.

The rearrangement links TRBV7-8 to TRBJ1-4; D possibly corresponds to TRBD1 (6 bases). Germline V gene lookup returns CDR1 SGHVS and CDR2 FQNEAQ. Between the trimmed V and J ends, which lost 4 bases and 4 bases, there was a span of 10 bases. The CDR3 is made up of 14 amino acids. This chain's CDR3 is CASSSTGYNEKLFF. CDR3 DNA sequence: TGTGCCAGCAGCTCTACAGGGTATAATGAAAAACTGTTTTTT.

The rearrangement links TRBV5-1 to TRBJ1-1, with 7 bases aligning to TRBD1. J gave up 3 bases and V 5 bases, and 10 bases lay outside the gene matches. The CDR3 has 15 amino acids. CDR1 and CDR2 from the germline V gene are SGHRS and YFSETQ. Written as DNA, the CDR3 is TGCGCCAGCAGTACCCCACAGGGGTTGGACACTGAAGCTTTCTTT. Residues: CASSTPQGLDTEAFF.

The CDR3 DNA reads as TGTGCCAGCAGTTTGCGACAGGGAAATTCACCCCTCCACTTT. Protein: CASSLRQGNSPLHF. J is TRBJ1-6 and V is TRBV28, with 7 nucleotides matching TRBD1. The CDR3 covers 14 residues. CDR1 is MDHEN, CDR2 SYDVKM, per germline. V shed 3 bases and J 7 bases; nucleotides not matched to a gene: 3.

The chain links TRBV19 to TRBJ2-7, with D possibly being TRBD1 or TRBD2 (5 bases each). The CDR3 loop spans 18 amino acids. The germline V gene encodes CDR1 LNHDA and CDR2 SQIVND (reference sequence). V was pared by 10 bases and J by 3 bases, with 31 bases between. The CDR3 DNA follows: TGTGCCACCCGACAAACGGGACCCGGCTATCGGCAGGGCTACGAGCAGTACTTC. Amino acids: CATRQTGPGYRQGYEQYF.

The V call is TRBV5-1, the J call TRBJ2-3, with unresolved D. Trimming removed 0 bases from V and 0 bases from J, with 8 bases in between. Germline V lookup: CDR1 SGHRS, CDR2 YFSETQ. The CDR3 length is 15 residues. The CDR3 reads CASSLDGGSTDTQYF. The CDR3, as DNA: TGCGCCAGCAGCTTGGACGGTGGGAGCACAGATACGCAGTATTTT.

The chain uses TRBV19 and TRBJ2-2; 8 bases are a match to TRBD2. Germline values: CDR1 LNHDA, CDR2 SQIVND (reference sequence). This CDR3 has 14 amino acids. V gave up 7 bases and J gave up 6 bases; unmatched junction bases: 7. CDR3 residues: CASKTGGNPGELFF. CDR3 sequence (DNA): TGTGCCAGTAAGACGGGGGGGAATCCCGGGGAGCTGTTTTTT.

This chain connects TRBV19 to TRBJ2-1, with a possible D match to TRBD1 (6 bases). V was shortened by 0 bases and J by 1 base, with 13 bases between the two germline ends. Looked up from germline, CDR1 is LNHDA and CDR2 is SQIVND (reference sequence). The CDR3 is 17 amino acids. Here the CDR3 DNA reads TGTGCCAGTAGTATAGATCCGACAGGTCTATCCTACAATGAGCAGTTCTTC. It encodes CASSIDPTGLSYNEQFF.

The genes are TRBV28 and TRBJ2-3; maybe TRBD2 (6 bases). The CDR3 covers 12 residues. The V end was cut by 4 bases, the J end by 11 bases, with 13 bases between. Germline lookup yields CDR1 MDHEN and CDR2 SYDVKM. DNA of the CDR3: TGTGCCAGCAGTTCCCAGCCGCGGGGGCAGTATTTT. Residues: CASSSQPRGQYF.

The V and J genes are TRBV2 and TRBJ2-2, with D perhaps matching TRBD1 or TRBD2 (5 bases each). CDR1 is SNHLY, CDR2 FYNNEI, per germline. The CDR3 has 16 amino acids. Trimming cost V 5 bases and J 0 bases, with 13 bases left between them. The CDR3 sequence: CASSRGRSTNTGELFF. DNA for the CDR3: TGTGCCAGCAGTAGGGGACGGAGTACGAACACCGGGGAGCTGTTTTTT.

The chain recombines TRBV9 with TRBJ2-5; 9 nucleotides align to TRBD1. Trimming at V came to 0 bases and at J to 1 base, leaving 1 base not matched to a gene. The CDR3 is 15 residues long. In germline, CDR1 is SGDLS, CDR2 YYNGEE. CDR3 in amino acids: CASSVEDRGQETQYF. The CDR3 region has the DNA TGTGCCAGCAGCGTAGAGGACAGGGGCCAAGAGACCCAGTACTTC.

About this clone: Within the sample, other DNA sequences also encode this same CDR3. The chain uses TRBV7-9 and TRBJ1-1; no reliable D call. The germline V gene encodes CDR1 SEHNR and CDR2 FQNEAQ (reference sequence). This CDR3 has 12 amino acids. The ends were cut back, 6 bases at V and 0 bases at J, with 5 bases in the middle. DNA for the CDR3: TGTGCCAGCAGGGATTTGAACACTGAAGCTTTCTTT. Amino acids: CASRDLNTEAFF.

The chain links TRBV5-4 to TRBJ2-2; 9 nucleotides match TRBD2. The CDR3 sequence is 17 residues long. CDR1 and CDR2 from the germline V gene are SGHNT and YYREEE (reference sequence). Germline trimming cut 0 bases from V and 0 bases from J; bases unmatched to any gene: 3. The CDR3 coding sequence is TGTGCCAGCAGCTTGGGCGGGGGGGCTGCGAACACCGGGGAGCTGTTTTTT. It translates to CASSLGGGAANTGELFF.

The rearrangement uses TRBV6-1 and TRBJ2-5; 7 nucleotides match TRBD2. This CDR3 comprises 14 residues. The germline V gene encodes CDR1 MNHNS and CDR2 SASEGT. J lost 4 bases, V lost 7 bases, and 9 bases had no gene match. As DNA, the CDR3 is TGTGCCAGCACCGGACGACTAGCTTCAGAGACCCAGTACTTC. The encoded protein is CASTGRLASETQYF.